This TCR beta chain was documented in a study of blood T cell repertoires in COVID-19. Sequenced by immunoSEQ multiplex PCR; TCRdb stores in-frame clones only, minus some. The data contain approximately 300,000 clones, about 89% of them seen just once; the ten biggest clones take up approximately 5%. Sequencing was done on a sample of PBMCs or T cells enriched from blood (not recorded which). The receptor was derived from a man in his 60s who had recovered from COVID-19.

CDR3 nucleotide sequence: TGTGCCACCTCACTTAGCGGGAGTTACAATGAGCAGTTCTTC. Translating gives CATSLSGSYNEQFF. V usage is TRBV19 and J usage is TRBJ2-1; 9 bases are a match to TRBD2. The CDR3 is 14 residues long. Per the germline V gene, CDR1 is LNHDA and CDR2 is SQIVND (reference sequence). V gave up 10 bases and J gave up 4 bases; unmatched junction bases: 8.